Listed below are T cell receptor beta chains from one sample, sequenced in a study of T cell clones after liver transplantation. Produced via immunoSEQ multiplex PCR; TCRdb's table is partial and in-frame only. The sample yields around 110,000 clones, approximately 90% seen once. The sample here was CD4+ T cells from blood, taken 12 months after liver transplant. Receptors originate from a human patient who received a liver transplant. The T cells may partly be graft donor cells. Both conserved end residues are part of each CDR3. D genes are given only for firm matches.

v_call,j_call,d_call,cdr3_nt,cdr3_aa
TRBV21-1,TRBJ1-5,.,TGTGCCAGCAGCAAAGACGGCTCGTTTCAGCCCCAGCATTTT,CASSKDGSFQPQHF
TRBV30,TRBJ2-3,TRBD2,TGTGCCTGGAGGGCGGGAGTGAGAGATACGCAGTATTTT,CAWRAGVRDTQYF
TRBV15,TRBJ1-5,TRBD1,TGTGCCACCAGCAGCGGGACAGGGGTTGATCAGCCCCAGCATTTT,CATSSGTGVDQPQHF
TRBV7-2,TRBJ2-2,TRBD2,TGTGCCAGCAGCCCGACGACTAGCGGGAGTAAAACCGGGGAGCTGTTTTTT,CASSPTTSGSKTGELFF
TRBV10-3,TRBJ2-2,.,TGTGCCATCAGTGAGACGACGGCGTCCGGGGAGCTGTTTTTT,CAISETTASGELFF
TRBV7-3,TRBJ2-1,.,TGTGCCAGCAGCTTAAGCGGTGGACCAAACTATGAGCAGTTCTTC,CASSLSGGPNYEQFF
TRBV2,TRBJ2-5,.,TGTGCCAGCAGTGAAGAGACCCAGTACTTC,CASSEETQYF
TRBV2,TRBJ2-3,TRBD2,TGTGCCAGCAGTGGTAGCGGGAGATCATACACAGATACGCAGTATTTT,CASSGSGRSYTDTQYF
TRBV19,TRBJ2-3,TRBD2,TGTGCCAGTAGTATACCGGGAGGTCTATCAGATACGCAGTATTTT,CASSIPGGLSDTQYF
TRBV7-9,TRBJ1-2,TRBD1,TGTGCCAGCAGCCCGGGACAGGCAAGTGGCTACACCTTC,CASSPGQASGYTF
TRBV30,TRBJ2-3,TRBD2,TGTGCCTGGAGACTAGCGGGAGGAGGGAATACGCAGTATTTT,CAWRLAGGGNTQYF
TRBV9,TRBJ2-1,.,TGTGCCAGCAGCAAAGCTCCGTCCGGGACTGGATACAATGAGCAGTTCTTC,CASSKAPSGTGYNEQFF
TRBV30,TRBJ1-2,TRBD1,TGTGCCTGGAGCCGTGCCCGGACAGGGGGCGTCGGCTACACCTTC,CAWSRARTGGVGYTF
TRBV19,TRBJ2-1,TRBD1,TGTGCCAGTAGCCAATCGGGACAGACCCTACCTGAGCAGTTCTTC,CASSQSGQTLPEQFF
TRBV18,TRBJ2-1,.,TGTGCCAGCTCACCCTCCAGCGGTGATCAGTTCTTC,CASSPSSGDQFF
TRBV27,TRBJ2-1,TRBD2,TGTGCCAGCGGAAGCGGGAGAGGGGCGCAGTTCTTC,CASGSGRGAQFF
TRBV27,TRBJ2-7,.,TGTGCCAGCAGTTTATCCGGGACATGGAGTTCCTACGAGCAGTACTTC,CASSLSGTWSSYEQYF
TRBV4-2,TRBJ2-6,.,TGTGCCAGCAGCCAAGGACAGCCTAACGGGGCCAACGTCCTGACTTTC,CASSQGQPNGANVLTF
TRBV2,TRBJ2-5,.,TGTGCCAGCGTGCCGACAGTTGGAGGGACCCAGTACTTC,CASVPTVGGTQYF
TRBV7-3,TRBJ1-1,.,TGTGCCAGCAGCCCTTTACCGGGGAACACTGAAGCTTTCTTT,CASSPLPGNTEAFF